These 23 T cell receptor beta chains originate from one sample sequenced in a study of multiple sclerosis patients with progressive multifocal leukoencephalopathy. As to time point: time of PML onset. Repertoires were generated with immunoSEQ multiplex PCR, while TCRdb's copy carries only in-frame clones and drops some. The sample has tens of thousands of clones; approximately 85% are singletons. The material was PBMCs, obtained from a patient treated with natalizumab. These receptors were taken from a woman aged 25 to 45 with progressive multifocal leukoencephalopathy.

This chain links TRBV6-4 with TRBJ2-1; 13 nucleotides match TRBD2. The CDR3 extends over 14 amino acids. Looked up from germline, CDR1 is MRHNA and CDR2 is SNTAGT. V shed 4 bases and J 10 bases; nucleotides not matched to a gene: 4. Here the CDR3 DNA reads TGTGCCAGCAGTGGAGGACTAGCGGGGGAAGAGCAGTTCTTC. Its translation: CASSGGLAGEEQFF.

Concerning this clone itself: The identical CDR3 is also encoded by other nucleotide sequences in the sample. The J gene is TRBJ2-7, the V gene TRBV7-3; TRBD2 might be the D (7 bases). The CDR3 loop spans 15 amino acids. CDR1 SGHTA and CDR2 FQGTGA come from the germline V gene. V gave up 5 bases and J gave up 5 bases, with 19 bases separating them. This CDR3 reads CASSLMGRGQDEQYF. In DNA form, the CDR3 reads TGTGCCAGCAGCCTTATGGGGCGGGGGCAGGACGAGCAGTACTTC.

This sequence joins TRBV5-1 and TRBJ1-1; D possibly corresponds to TRBD1 (5 bases). Trimming shortened V by 0 bases and J by 5 bases, and 11 bases separated the two germline ends. The V gene's germline CDR1 is SGHRS and CDR2 YFSETQ. The CDR3 has 14 amino acids. The CDR3 bases are TGCGCCAGCAGCTTGGAACAGGTTCAAACTGAAGCTTTCTTT. Its protein product is CASSLEQVQTEAFF.

In the case of this clone: Distinct nucleotide sequences in the sample also encode this CDR3. The chain links TRBV6-5 to TRBJ1-1; D is unclear. This CDR3 spans 12 amino acids. V gave up 11 bases and J gave up 7 bases, with 17 bases separating them. Germline CDR1 is MNHEY and CDR2 is SVGAGI. The CDR3 DNA sequence: TGTGCCGGGCGGCTTACATTTATTGAAGCTTTCTTT. Its protein is CAGRLTFIEAFF.

The rearrangement links TRBV18 to TRBJ1-2, with no clear D. V was pared by 0 bases and J by 4 bases, with 12 bases between. Germline assignment: CDR1 KGHSH and CDR2 LQKENI. This CDR3 spans 15 amino acids. DNA of the CDR3: TGTGCCAGCTCACCACCCATGGGGATATCCTATGGCTACACCTTC. Translating it yields CASSPPMGISYGYTF.

The chain recombines TRBV6-5 with TRBJ1-1, with D hard to call. The germline V gene encodes CDR1 MNHEY and CDR2 SVGAGI. The CDR3 loop spans 16 amino acids. Between the trimmed V and J ends, which lost 3 bases and 1 base, there was a span of 15 bases. The CDR3, as DNA: TGTGCCAGCAGTTATCGGTCGTCGAGACAGAACACTGAAGCTTTCTTT. Translated, it gives CASSYRSSRQNTEAFF.

Comments on this clone: Since the CDR3 does not end with the conserved phenylalanine or tryptophan, this likely comes from a read error. V is TRBV18 and J is TRBJ1-1; unclear D gene. Trimming left V 3 bases short and J 1 base short, with 6 bases between. Germline V gives CDR1 KGHSH, CDR2 LQKENI. The CDR3 contains 13 residues. The CDR3 loop is CASSPDSNTEAFL. DNA of the CDR3: TGTGCCAGCTCACCGGATTCGAACACTGAAGCTTTCCTT.

The rearrangement links TRBV5-1 to TRBJ2-1, with 7 nucleotides matching TRBD2. CDR1 SGHRS and CDR2 YFSETQ come from the germline V gene. This CDR3 region has 15 residues. Trimming at V came to 4 bases and at J to 1 base, leaving 5 bases not matched to a gene. CDR3 DNA: TGCGCCAGCAGCCCAATTAGCGGGTCCTACAATGAGCAGTTCTTC. This gives the protein CASSPISGSYNEQFF.

Note on this clone: At one boundary the junction diverges from the germline segment, which might be a read error. The J gene is TRBJ2-1, the V gene TRBV4-1; D gene ambiguous. Germline V gives CDR1 MGHRA, CDR2 YSYEKL. The length of the CDR3 is 13 residues. The CDR3 region is CASSQDPLDERFF. CDR3 in DNA: TGCGCCAGCAGCCAAGATCCCCTGGATGAGCGGTTCTTC.

The V call is TRBV5-1, the J call TRBJ2-5; maybe TRBD1 (6 bases). The J call may be incorrect, as the DNA end agrees better with TRBJ2-7. The CDR3 spans 13 residues. Germline CDR1 reads SGHRS; CDR2 reads YFSETQ. In DNA, the CDR3 is TGCGCCAGCTACGCGGACAGCTCCTACGAGCAGTACTTC. Translating gives CASYADSSYEQYF.

CDR3 nucleotides: TGTGCCAGCAGCGTCCGGGAATCCAGTGAAGCTTTCTTT. Residues: CASSVRESSEAFF. The chain has TRBV9 and TRBJ1-1, with unresolved D. Trimming cost V 2 bases and J 7 bases, with 12 bases left between them. Germline loops: CDR1 SGDLS, CDR2 YYNGEE. This CDR3 comprises 13 residues.

The genes are TRBV28 and TRBJ1-4; 7 bases map to TRBD1. Per germline, CDR1 MDHEN and CDR2 SYDVKM. The CDR3 contains 15 residues. The trim removed 2 bases at V and 3 bases at J, leaving 3 bases unmatched. The CDR3 reads CASSLDQGANEKLFF. CDR3 coding DNA: TGTGCCAGCAGTTTAGACCAGGGGGCTAATGAAAAACTGTTTTTT.

The J gene is TRBJ2-7, the V gene TRBV6-1; D is ambiguous. There are 15 residues in the CDR3. Trimming cost V 8 bases and J 0 bases, with 17 bases left between them. Germline CDR1 is MNHNS and CDR2 is SASEGT. CDR3 sequence reads: CASDLLRTSSYEQYF. The CDR3 DNA reads as TGTGCCAGCGACCTCCTTCGGACCAGCTCCTACGAGCAGTACTTC.

Only one count was recorded for this clone. This rearrangement joins TRBV30 to TRBJ1-6, with D possibly matching TRBD1 (5 bases). From germline, CDR1 is GTSNPN and CDR2 SVGIG (reference sequence). CDR3 length: 14 residues. Trimming cost V 5 bases and J 0 bases, with 8 bases left between them. The CDR3 DNA is TGTGCCTGGCAGGGAAGCTCCTATAATTCACCCCTCCACTTT. It specifies CAWQGSSYNSPLHF.

This clone was counted a single time. The chain recombines TRBV6-4 with TRBJ2-1; no firm D call. The CDR3 has 17 residues. Germline V gene lookup returns CDR1 MRHNA and CDR2 SNTAGT. V was clipped by 0 bases and J by 2 bases, with 14 bases between them. CDR3 DNA: TGTGCCAGCAGTGACTCGTGGGCAGCAACTGCCTACAATGAGCAGTTCTTC. It specifies CASSDSWAATAYNEQFF.

The rearrangement joins TRBV2 to TRBJ2-3, with TRBD1 identical over 7 bases. The trim removed 5 bases at V and 6 bases at J, leaving 11 bases unmatched. This CDR3 spans 15 amino acids. Germline loops: CDR1 SNHLY, CDR2 FYNNEI. The CDR3 region is CASSIEDRSEDTQYF. DNA for the CDR3: TGTGCCAGCAGTATCGAGGACAGGTCGGAGGATACGCAGTATTTT.

The chain carries TRBV28 and TRBJ1-1, with D unresolved. The CDR3 has 11 amino acids. Germline V lookup: CDR1 MDHEN, CDR2 SYDVKM. The V end lost 6 bases, the J end lost 7 bases, and 9 bases lay between the germline ends. CDR3 in amino acids: CASSMSNEAFF. CDR3 in DNA: TGTGCCAGCAGCATGTCGAATGAAGCTTTCTTT.

This clone turned up a few times. J is TRBJ2-7 and V is TRBV7-2; D remains ambiguous. Germline V CDR1 and CDR2: SGHTA, FQGNSA. The CDR3 extends over 14 amino acids. The V end lost 1 base, the J end lost 1 base, and 8 bases lay between the germline ends. The CDR3 sequence is CASSLDMGSYEQYF. The CDR3 DNA reads TGTGCCAGCAGCTTAGATATGGGGTCCTACGAGCAGTACTTC.

V gene TRBV29-1 combines with J gene TRBJ2-3, with 9 bases matching TRBD1. The CDR3 extends over 15 amino acids. Losses at the gene ends were 6 bases for V and 3 bases for J; bases not matched to a gene: 10. Germline CDR1 SQVTM, CDR2 ANQGSEA. CDR3 sequence (DNA): TGCAGCGTGCGACTGGGACAGGGAGTAACAGATACGCAGTATTTT. It translates to CSVRLGQGVTDTQYF.

The chain carries TRBV6-5 and TRBJ1-6; no definite D call. This CDR3 is 13 amino acids long. Trimming left V 5 bases short and J 8 bases short, with 10 bases between. Germline V CDR1 and CDR2: MNHEY, SVGAGI. The CDR3, as DNA: TGTGCCAGCAGTGAAGTGGAGGATTCACCCCTCCACTTT. Amino acid sequence: CASSEVEDSPLHF.

The rearrangement links TRBV6-1 to TRBJ1-2; 8 bases line up with TRBD1. Trimming took 5 bases from V and 0 from J; bases not matched to a gene: 5. Per the germline V gene, CDR1 is MNHNS and CDR2 is SASEGT. The CDR3 is 15 amino acids. DNA of the CDR3: TGTGCCAGCAGTAAAGGACAGGGTTCTAACTATGGCTACACCTTC. Protein: CASSKGQGSNYGYTF.

This chain links TRBV4-1 with TRBJ2-7; D tentatively fits TRBD1 or TRBD2 (5 bases each). The CDR3 length is 13 residues. CDR1 is MGHRA, CDR2 YSYEKL, per germline. Trimming shortened V by 1 base and J by 5 bases, and 9 bases separated the two germline ends. The CDR3 spells CASSQGQGDEQYF. The CDR3 DNA reads TGCGCCAGCAGCCAAGGTCAGGGAGACGAGCAGTACTTC.

The V call is TRBV4-3, the J call TRBJ1-5, with 9 bases matching TRBD1. This CDR3 has 17 amino acids. Germline V lookup: CDR1 LGHNA, CDR2 YSLEER. Trimming took 0 bases from V and 1 from J; bases not matched to a gene: 4. The CDR3 nucleotides are TGCGCCAGCAGCCAAGATCTGGGGACAGGGAGCAATCAGCCCCAGCATTTT. It specifies CASSQDLGTGSNQPQHF.